This paragraph reports one T cell receptor (beta chain). The CDR3 spans 16 residues. V was pared by 0 bases and J by 6 bases, with 3 bases of the junction left unmatched. The germline V gene encodes CDR1 LGHNA and CDR2 YSLEER. The Seattle patients joined while their infection was active and were tracked longitudinally afterward. The data belong to a study of blood T cell repertoires in COVID-19. About the research overall: The analysed material was cDNA or gDNA that came from T cells, B-cell-depleted T cells, or PBMCs.

In the original analysis: Reference gene primer amplification in the assay estimated nucleated cell counts. Assay: immunoSEQ multiplex PCR; the TCRdb copy retains only in-frame clones and omits some. That table is the source of V, J and clone size, and D and trimming were worked out from the DNA. The sample consists of 97,000 or so clones, around 87% of them appearing once. Sequenced input: peripheral blood. This TCR came from a woman in her forties or fifties with COVID-19, enrolled during active disease. The chain recombines TRBV4-3 with TRBJ2-1; 12 nucleotides agree with TRBD1. CDR3 amino acids: CASSQEGTGGINEQFF. The CDR3 DNA reads TGCGCCAGCAGCCAAGAGGGGACAGGGGGCATCAATGAGCAGTTCTTC.